The next 28 T cell receptor beta chains were all read from a single sample in a study of post-analysis software for immune sequencing data. Their target antigens are unknown. Incorporated into the TCR beta cDNA libraries were unique molecular identifiers, which served to reduce PCR and sequencing biases. Using its own MiXCR run on the PCR reads, TCRdb lists one record per CDR3 protein. The table shows 350,000 to 450,000 distinct CDR3 sequences, with 39% occurring only once. Study-wide points: Controls had lower frequencies than patients of roughly five TRBV segments, which included TRBV5-6, TRBV5-1 and TRBV20-1.

The sequencing input was blood. The source is a girl aged 2-10 years with multiple sclerosis.

V usage is TRBV20-1 and J usage is TRBJ1-2; a possible D gene is TRBD1 (6 bases). In germline, CDR1 is DFQATT, CDR2 SNEGSKA (reference sequence). The CDR3 extends over 15 amino acids. V was pared by 0 bases and J by 5 bases, with 16 bases between. CDR3 in amino acids: CSAREPTGWKYGYTF. The CDR3 coding sequence is TGCAGTGCTAGAGAACCTACAGGGTGGAAATATGGCTACACCTTC.

This clonotype occurred a few times. The rearrangement uses TRBV3-1 and TRBJ2-1; D ambiguous. Germline loops: CDR1 LGHDT, CDR2 YNNKEL (reference sequence). Trimming took off 4 bases at V and 4 bases at J, with 11 bases between the two ends. This CDR3 has 14 residues. The CDR3 DNA reads as TGTGCCAGCAGCCTCCAGGACCCTTACAATGAGCAGTTCTTC. This translates into CASSLQDPYNEQFF.

This chain connects TRBV7-2 to TRBJ1-5; 7 bases match TRBD1. Germline V gene data show CDR1 as SGHTA and CDR2 as FQGNSA. The CDR3 is made up of 18 amino acids. V was pared by 2 bases and J by 4 bases, with 14 bases of the junction left unmatched. The CDR3 DNA reads as TGTGCCAGCAGCTTAAATTACTTGACAGGGAGGGCGAATCAGCCCCAGCATTTT. This codes for CASSLNYLTGRANQPQHF.

This clonotype was counted only a few times. The chain links TRBV6-5 to TRBJ2-7, with TRBD2 matching over 8 bases. J gave up 6 bases and V 6 bases, and 16 bases lay outside the gene matches. The germline CDR1 and CDR2 sequences are MNHEY and SVGAGI. This CDR3 has 16 residues. CDR3 nucleotides: TGTGCCAGCAGACAACGGGGGCGGGAGGCTATCGTCGAGCAGTACTTC. Translation gives CASRQRGREAIVEQYF.

The J gene is TRBJ1-2, the V gene TRBV5-1; 9 bases are shared with TRBD1. CDR3 size: 15 residues. CDR1 and CDR2 (germline): SGHRS, YFSETQ. V shed 1 base and J 4 bases; nucleotides not matched to a gene: 5. The CDR3 protein is CASSLSTGGSYGYTF. The CDR3 nucleotides are TGCGCCAGCAGCTTGTCGACAGGGGGAAGCTATGGCTACACCTTC.

The V gene is TRBV12-3 or TRBV12-4, the J gene TRBJ2-7, with TRBD1 as a possible D gene (5 bases). V lost 1 base, J lost 2 bases, and 12 bases lay in between. The CDR3 is 15 amino acids. This chain's CDR3 is CASSLGDSQTYEQYF. In DNA, the CDR3 is TGTGCCAGCAGTTTAGGTGACAGTCAGACCTACGAGCAGTACTTC.

In its sample, this clonotype was seen once. This chain uses TRBV27 with TRBJ2-3; 13 positions match TRBD2. CDR3 length: 17 residues. Unmatched junction bases numbered 9, after V lost 6 bases and J lost 3 bases. Germline CDR1 MNHEY, CDR2 SMNVEV (reference sequence). The CDR3 DNA sequence: TGTGCCAGCAGCAGGAGACTAGCGGGAGGTCCGACAGATACGCAGTATTTT. This encodes CASSRRLAGGPTDTQYF.

The chain employs TRBV29-1 and TRBJ2-1; 8 bases fit TRBD1. This CDR3 contains 14 residues. Losses at the gene ends were 2 bases for V and 5 bases for J; bases not matched to a gene: 5. Germline-derived CDR1 and CDR2 are SQVTM and ANQGSEA. The CDR3 DNA sequence: TGCAGCGTTGAAAGCAGGGGGCCCCACAATGAGCAGTTCTTC. Protein sequence: CSVESRGPHNEQFF.

The V gene is TRBV7-9, the J gene TRBJ2-5; unclear D gene. V was cut by 5 bases and J by 10 bases, with 11 bases left in between. Germline V gene lookup returns CDR1 SEHNR and CDR2 FQNEAQ (reference sequence). The length of the CDR3 is 11 residues. The DNA of the CDR3 is TGTGCCAGCAGCGCCGCAGGTTACCAGTACTTC. Its protein product is CASSAAGYQYF.

The chain is built from TRBV9 and TRBJ2-7; 8 bases map to TRBD2. V was pared by 2 bases and J by 0 bases, with 7 bases of the junction left unmatched. Germline V CDR1 and CDR2: SGDLS, YYNGEE. The CDR3 totals 16 residues. CDR3 in DNA: TGTGCCAGCAGCGTCGGACTTAGCGGGGCCTCCTACGAGCAGTACTTC. Its translation: CASSVGLSGASYEQYF.

The genes are TRBV28 and TRBJ2-7, with 7 bases matching TRBD1. V was pared by 3 bases and J by 2 bases, with 7 bases of the junction left unmatched. CDR1 is MDHEN and CDR2 is SYDVKM in the germline V gene. The CDR3 sequence is 15 residues long. Here the CDR3 DNA reads TGTGCCAGCAGTTTGGAAGGACAGGCTACCTACGAGCAGTACTTC. Translating it yields CASSLEGQATYEQYF.

The rearrangement joins TRBV7-6 to TRBJ2-4; 11 bases fit TRBD1. With the DNA end fitting TRBJ2-7 better, the J assignment may be wrong. This CDR3 region has 14 residues. CDR1 SGHVS and CDR2 FNYEAQ come from the germline V gene. CDR3 DNA: TGTGCCAGCAGCTTATCCGGGACAGGGGGCGAGCAGTACTTC. Translated, it gives CASSLSGTGGEQYF.

The rearrangement joins TRBV12-3 or TRBV12-4 to TRBJ1-5; no clear D. Trimming took 7 bases from V and 4 from J, leaving 14 bases between them. This CDR3 spans 14 amino acids. The DNA of the CDR3 is TGTGCCAGCACTACTTGGTTCTCAAATCAGCCCCAGCATTTT. Protein sequence: CASTTWFSNQPQHF.

This clonotype was counted once. V and J are TRBV20-1 and TRBJ2-3; 8 bases line up with TRBD2. From germline, CDR1 is DFQATT and CDR2 SNEGSKA (reference sequence). J lost 3 bases, V lost 5 bases, and 7 bases had no gene match. CDR3 length: 14 residues. The CDR3 reads CSAGIAGRTDTQYF. CDR3 sequence (DNA): TGCAGTGCTGGTATAGCGGGGAGGACAGATACGCAGTATTTT.

This chain uses TRBV9 with TRBJ2-7, with a weak D call TRBD1 (6 bases). V lost 4 bases to trimming and J lost 0 bases, with 14 bases between them. Per the germline V gene, CDR1 is SGDLS and CDR2 is YYNGEE. CDR3 length: 15 amino acids. This chain's CDR3 is CASSPRQDSSYEQYF. CDR3 nucleotides: TGTGCCAGCAGCCCCCGACAGGATAGCTCCTACGAGCAGTACTTC.

J is TRBJ2-7 and V is TRBV3-1; D is ambiguous. CDR3 length: 14 amino acids. Germline CDR1 reads LGHDT; CDR2 reads YNNKEL (reference sequence). Trimming pared 1 base from V and 7 bases from J, leaving 14 bases between. CDR3 region: CASSQVTLGLEQYF. The CDR3 DNA follows: TGTGCCAGCAGCCAAGTTACATTGGGTCTGGAGCAGTACTTC.

The chain recombines TRBV2 with TRBJ2-5, with TRBD1 matching 11 bases. Trimming at V came to 10 bases and at J to 4 bases, leaving 8 bases not matched to a gene. The length of the CDR3 is 14 residues. Germline V gives CDR1 SNHLY, CDR2 FYNNEI. This chain's CDR3 is CANGQGAGGETQYF. In DNA, the CDR3 is TGTGCCAACGGACAGGGGGCCGGTGGAGAGACCCAGTACTTC.

The CDR3, as DNA: TGTGCCAGCACCAGGGGGTCTAACTATGGCTACACCTTC. Translation: CASTRGSNYGYTF. The V call is TRBV2, the J call TRBJ1-2; 7 positions agree with TRBD1. The V gene's germline CDR1 is SNHLY and CDR2 FYNNEI. The J segment lost 0 bases and the V segment lost 7 bases, leaving 2 bases of the junction unmatched. This CDR3 has 13 amino acids.

V is TRBV4-2 and J is TRBJ2-5, with a weak D call TRBD2 (5 bases). The CDR3 is 14 amino acids. The germline V and J ends were trimmed by 1 base and 5 bases, with 11 bases remaining between them. Germline V gives CDR1 LGHNA, CDR2 YNFKEQ. CDR3 sequence reads: CASSQGAGWETQYF. CDR3 DNA: TGTGCCAGCAGCCAAGGCGCGGGTTGGGAGACCCAGTACTTC.

This chain connects TRBV5-1 to TRBJ1-4; TRBD1 is a possible D gene (6 bases). Germline V gene sequence: CDR1 SGHRS, CDR2 YFSETQ. This CDR3 spans 15 amino acids. Between the trimmed V and J ends, which lost 0 bases and 8 bases, there was a span of 14 bases. In nucleotides, the CDR3 is TGCGCCAGCAGCTTGGCTAGGGGGTTCCGAGAAAAACTGTTTTTT. Protein: CASSLARGFREKLFF.

V usage is TRBV21-1 and J usage is TRBJ2-3; TRBD1, as called in the table, went unchecked against the DNA. TRBV21-1 is assigned pseudogene status. This CDR3 has 17 amino acids. The CDR3 loop reads CASSKEGQGASVDTQYF. CDR3 sequence (DNA): TGTGCCAGCAGCAAAGAGGGGCAGGGGGCGTCGGTAGATACGCAGTATTTT.

V gene TRBV6-1 combines with J gene TRBJ1-4; D remains unclear. Per the germline V gene, CDR1 is MNHNS and CDR2 is SASEGT. Trimming took 3 bases from V and 5 from J, leaving 10 bases between them. This CDR3 has 14 residues. The chain's CDR3 is CASSDVVANEKLFF. The CDR3 coding sequence is TGTGCCAGCAGTGACGTGGTCGCCAATGAAAAACTGTTTTTT.

The V gene is TRBV25-1, the J gene TRBJ2-3, with D possibly being TRBD1 or TRBD2 (5 bases each). The CDR3 covers 15 residues. Per germline, CDR1 MGHDK and CDR2 SYGVNS. V lost 4 bases and J lost 2, with 13 bases in between. The CDR3 bases are TGTGCCAGCAGTGTACCCGAGGGGAACACAGATACGCAGTATTTT. As protein: CASSVPEGNTDTQYF.

This clonotype was observed a few times. V and J are TRBV27 and TRBJ1-4; D is uncertain. The V gene lost 0 bases and the J gene lost 3 bases, with 17 bases spanning the gap. Germline V lookup: CDR1 MNHEY, CDR2 SMNVEV (reference sequence). This CDR3 region has 18 residues. This CDR3 is CASSLSGVSGLSNEKLFF. CDR3 DNA sequence: TGTGCCAGCAGTTTATCTGGGGTTAGCGGTTTGTCTAATGAAAAACTGTTTTTT.

This clonotype was counted a few times. CDR3: CASSSVAGAPYEQYF. The DNA for the CDR3 is TGTGCCAGCAGCTCCGTAGCGGGAGCTCCCTACGAGCAGTACTTC. The rearrangement joins TRBV7-3 to TRBJ2-7, with TRBD2 matching 9 bases. CDR3 length: 15 amino acids. V trimming: 4 bases; J trimming: 2 bases; junction bases outside the gene matches: 6. Germline-derived CDR1 and CDR2 are SGHTA and FQGTGA.

The rearrangement links TRBV20-1 to TRBJ1-2; D is unclear. The V end was cut by 0 bases, the J end by 4 bases, with 9 bases between. The CDR3 length is 13 residues. Germline CDR1 and CDR2: DFQATT and SNEGSKA (reference sequence). The DNA for the CDR3 is TGCAGTGCTAGAGATCCGGGAATCTATGGCTACACCTTC. It codes for CSARDPGIYGYTF.

The V call is TRBV28, the J call TRBJ2-7, with 9 bases that match TRBD1. From germline, CDR1 is MDHEN and CDR2 SYDVKM. Losses at the gene ends were 6 bases for V and 4 bases for J; bases not matched to a gene: 10. This CDR3 contains 15 residues. The CDR3 DNA is TGTGCCAGCAGGCCAACCGGGACAGGGCTTTACGAGCAGTACTTC. Its translation is CASRPTGTGLYEQYF.

V gene TRBV27 combines with J gene TRBJ2-5, with 9 positions matching TRBD1. The tail of the sequence fits TRBJ2-7 better, so the J call may be wrong. Looked up from germline, CDR1 is MNHEY and CDR2 is SMNVEV (reference sequence). The CDR3 totals 14 residues. CDR3 loop: CASGGQGTTDEQYF. The CDR3 coding sequence is TGTGCCAGTGGGGGACAGGGTACTACGGACGAGCAGTACTTC.